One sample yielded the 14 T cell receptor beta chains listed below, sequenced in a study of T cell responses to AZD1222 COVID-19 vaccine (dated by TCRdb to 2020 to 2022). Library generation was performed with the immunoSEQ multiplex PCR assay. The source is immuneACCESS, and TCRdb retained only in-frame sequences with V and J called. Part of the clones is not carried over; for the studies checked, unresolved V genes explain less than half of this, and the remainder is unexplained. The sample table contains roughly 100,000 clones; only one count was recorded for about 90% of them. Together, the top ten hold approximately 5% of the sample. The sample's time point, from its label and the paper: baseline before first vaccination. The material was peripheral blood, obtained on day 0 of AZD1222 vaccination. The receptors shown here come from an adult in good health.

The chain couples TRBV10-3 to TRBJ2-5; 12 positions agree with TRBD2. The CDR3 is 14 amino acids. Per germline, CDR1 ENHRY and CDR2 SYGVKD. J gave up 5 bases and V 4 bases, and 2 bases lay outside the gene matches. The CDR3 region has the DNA TGTGCCATCAGTGGACTAGCGGGAGCCGAGACCCAGTACTTC. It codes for CAISGLAGAETQYF.

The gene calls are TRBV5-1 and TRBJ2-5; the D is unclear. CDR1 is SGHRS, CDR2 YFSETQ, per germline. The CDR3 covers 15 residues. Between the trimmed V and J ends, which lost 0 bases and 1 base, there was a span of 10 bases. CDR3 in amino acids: CASSLVPGSQETQYF. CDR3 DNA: TGCGCCAGCAGCTTGGTCCCTGGATCCCAAGAGACCCAGTACTTC.

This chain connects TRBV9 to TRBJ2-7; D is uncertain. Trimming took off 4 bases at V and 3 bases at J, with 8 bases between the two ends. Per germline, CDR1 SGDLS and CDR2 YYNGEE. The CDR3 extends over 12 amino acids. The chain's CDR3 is CASSKFGYEQYF. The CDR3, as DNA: TGTGCCAGCAGCAAATTTGGCTACGAGCAGTACTTC. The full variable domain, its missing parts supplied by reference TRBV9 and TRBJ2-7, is DSGVTQTPKHLITATGQRVTLRCSPRSGDLSVYWYQQSLDQGLQFLIQYYNGEERAKGNILERFSAQQFPDLHSELNLSSLELGDSALYFCASSKFGYEQYFGPGTRLTVT.

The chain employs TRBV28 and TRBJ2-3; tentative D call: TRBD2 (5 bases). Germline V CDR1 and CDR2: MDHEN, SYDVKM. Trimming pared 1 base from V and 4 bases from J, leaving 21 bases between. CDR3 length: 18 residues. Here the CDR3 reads CASSLSSLDYFLPDTQYF. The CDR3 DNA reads TGTGCCAGCAGTTTATCTTCCCTTGACTATTTTCTTCCAGATACGCAGTATTTT.

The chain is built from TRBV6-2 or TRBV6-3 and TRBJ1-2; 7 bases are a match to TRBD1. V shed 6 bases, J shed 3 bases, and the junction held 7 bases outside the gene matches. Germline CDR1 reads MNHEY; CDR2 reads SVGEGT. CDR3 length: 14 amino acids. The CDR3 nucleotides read TGTGCCAGCAGCCGACAGGGAGAGTACTATGGCTACACCTTC. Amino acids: CASSRQGEYYGYTF.

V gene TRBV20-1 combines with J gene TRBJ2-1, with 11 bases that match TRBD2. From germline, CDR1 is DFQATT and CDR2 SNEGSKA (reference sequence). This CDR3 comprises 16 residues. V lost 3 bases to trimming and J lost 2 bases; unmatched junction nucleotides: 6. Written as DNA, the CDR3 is TGCAGTGCTAGTCCCTTTAGCGGGAGGGCCTACAATGAGCAGTTCTTC. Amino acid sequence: CSASPFSGRAYNEQFF.

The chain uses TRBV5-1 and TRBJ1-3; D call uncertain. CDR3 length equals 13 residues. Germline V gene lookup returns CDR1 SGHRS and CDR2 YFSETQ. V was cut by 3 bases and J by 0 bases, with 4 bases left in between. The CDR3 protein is CASSSASGNTIYF. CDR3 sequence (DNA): TGCGCCAGCAGCTCAGCCTCTGGAAACACCATATATTTT.

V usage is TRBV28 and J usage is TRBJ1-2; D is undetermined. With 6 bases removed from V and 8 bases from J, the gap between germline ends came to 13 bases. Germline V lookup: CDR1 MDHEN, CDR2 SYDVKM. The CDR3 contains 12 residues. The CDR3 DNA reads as TGTGCCAGCAGCCCTGGAGGGAACGGCTACACCTTC. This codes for CASSPGGNGYTF.

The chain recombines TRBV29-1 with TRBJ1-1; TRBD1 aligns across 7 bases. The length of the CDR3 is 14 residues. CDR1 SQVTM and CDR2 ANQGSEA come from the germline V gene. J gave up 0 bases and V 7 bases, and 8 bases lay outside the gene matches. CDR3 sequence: CSGLPGQLNTEAFF. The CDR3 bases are TGCAGCGGCCTACCGGGACAGTTGAACACTGAAGCTTTCTTT.

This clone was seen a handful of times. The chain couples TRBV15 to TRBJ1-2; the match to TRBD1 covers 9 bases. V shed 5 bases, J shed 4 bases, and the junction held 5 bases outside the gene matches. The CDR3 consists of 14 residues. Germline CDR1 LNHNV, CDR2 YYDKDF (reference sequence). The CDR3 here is CATSGTGIPYGYTF. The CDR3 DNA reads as TGTGCCACCAGCGGGACAGGGATCCCCTATGGCTACACCTTC.

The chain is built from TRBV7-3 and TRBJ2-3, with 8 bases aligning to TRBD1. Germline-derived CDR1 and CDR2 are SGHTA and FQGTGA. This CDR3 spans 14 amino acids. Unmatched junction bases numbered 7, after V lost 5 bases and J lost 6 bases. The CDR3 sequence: CASSLRGRDDTQYF. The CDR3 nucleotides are TGTGCCAGCAGCCTCAGGGGGCGCGATGATACGCAGTATTTT.

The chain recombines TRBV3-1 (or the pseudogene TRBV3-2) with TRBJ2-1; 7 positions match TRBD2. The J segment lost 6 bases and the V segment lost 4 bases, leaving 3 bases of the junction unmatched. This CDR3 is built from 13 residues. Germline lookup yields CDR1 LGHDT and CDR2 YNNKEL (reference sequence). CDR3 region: CASSRSGINEQFF. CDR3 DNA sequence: TGTGCCAGCAGCCGCAGCGGGATCAATGAGCAGTTCTTC.

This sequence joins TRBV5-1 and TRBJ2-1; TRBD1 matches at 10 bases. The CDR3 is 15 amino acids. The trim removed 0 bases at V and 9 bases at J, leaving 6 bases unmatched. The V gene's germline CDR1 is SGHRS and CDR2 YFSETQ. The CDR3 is CASSLEGTGESEQFF. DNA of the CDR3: TGCGCCAGCAGCTTGGAAGGGACAGGGGAATCTGAGCAGTTCTTC.

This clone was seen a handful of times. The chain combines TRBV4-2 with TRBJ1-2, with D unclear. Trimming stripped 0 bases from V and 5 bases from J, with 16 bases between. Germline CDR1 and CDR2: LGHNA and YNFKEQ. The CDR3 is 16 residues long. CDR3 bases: TGTGCCAGCAGCCAAGAAAGAGGGTCTTTTTCATATGGCTACACCTTC. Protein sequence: CASSQERGSFSYGYTF.